This note documents a single T cell receptor (beta chain) sequence. This clonotype was detected a few times. No cognate antigen has been identified for it. No base qualities exist here, and no much larger clone lies one base off it. These data belong to a study of T cell repertoires in cytomegalovirus infection (dated by TCRdb to about 2019). For the study in its entirety: The peptide stimulations were aimed at well-studied HLA-B-restricted epitopes as well as recently identified HLA-C-restricted CMV epitopes, whose presentation resists viral immunomodulation. The HLA type of each donor mattered for the analysis, because public TCR beta signatures pointed to carriage of CMV infection along with the matching HLA type.

From a lookup of the germline V gene, CDR1 and CDR2 are SGHVS and FQNEAQ. Reading from cysteine to phenylalanine, the CDR3 counts 18 amino acids. The DNA shown is the 54-base CDR3, in frame from base 1. Trimming costs V 3 bases and J 2 bases, and their ends lie 21 bases apart. Broad study findings and their caveats: In both this cohort and an independent roughly 400-donor cohort, the cumulative frequency of public TCR beta family members distinguished carriers of CMV infection plus the relevant HLA type. The ex vivo response was dominated by HLA-C-restricted CMV-specific TCR beta clonotypes, which also provided the single most frequent clonotype in two of eight donors.

Interpreted using the paper, the treatment or condition label stands for: in vitro stimulation with specific CMV peptide epitopes to enrich CMV-specific T cells. The data were produced on an Illumina HiSeq 1500. In-frame beta chains were kept once TCRdb had trimmed the public reads at Q25 with fastp and called clones with MiXCR. Rows with a matching CDR3 protein are joined into one entry that keeps the most common DNA and genes. A total of around 710,000 distinct CDR3 sequences appear in this sample, around 29% of them only once. The top ten constitute about 12% of the sample. Recombination connected TRBV7-8 to TRBJ2-3, with the D gene call left open. This specimen consisted of cultured CD8+ T cells from PBMCs, obtained from culture after CMV antigen stimulation. This receptor was taken from a human donor in good health (CMV status not recorded). Some clones in this sample may be carry-over from other donors' samples. The DNA is as follows: TGTGCCAGCAGCTTCCCCGACGGTGAAGGCCCTAACACAGATACGCAGTATTTT. The translation is CASSFPDGEGPNTDTQYF.